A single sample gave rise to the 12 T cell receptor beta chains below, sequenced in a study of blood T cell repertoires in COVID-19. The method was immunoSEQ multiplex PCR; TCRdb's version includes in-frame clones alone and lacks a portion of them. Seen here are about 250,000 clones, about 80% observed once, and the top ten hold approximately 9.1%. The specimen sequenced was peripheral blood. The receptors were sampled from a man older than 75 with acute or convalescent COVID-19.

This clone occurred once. The CDR3 DNA is TGTGCCAGCAGATTCGGGTTCGGCTATGGCTACACCTTC. Translation gives CASRFGFGYGYTF. V usage is TRBV12-3 or TRBV12-4 and J usage is TRBJ1-2; D unclear. The length of the CDR3 is 13 residues. The V end lost 6 bases, the J end lost 4 bases, and 12 bases lay between the germline ends.

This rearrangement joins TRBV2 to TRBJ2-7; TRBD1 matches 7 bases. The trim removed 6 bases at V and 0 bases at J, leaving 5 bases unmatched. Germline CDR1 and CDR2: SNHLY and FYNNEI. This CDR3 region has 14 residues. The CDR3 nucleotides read TGTGCCAGCAGAGATAGACAGGGCTCCTACGAGCAGTACTTC. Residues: CASRDRQGSYEQYF.

The CDR3 spells CASSLVQGFSGNTIYF. The CDR3 DNA sequence: TGCGCCAGCAGCTTGGTGCAGGGCTTCTCTGGAAACACCATATATTTT. V is TRBV5-1 and J is TRBJ1-3, with D perhaps TRBD1 (5 bases). The CDR3 runs to 16 residues. V gave up 0 bases and J gave up 0 bases, with 10 bases separating them. Germline loops: CDR1 SGHRS, CDR2 YFSETQ. Filled out from reference TRBV5-1 and TRBJ1-3, the complete variable domain reads KAGVTQTPRYLIKTRGQQVTLSCSPISGHRSVSWYQQTPGQGLQFLFEYFSETQRNKGNFPGRFSGRQFSNSRSEMNVSTLELGDSALYLCASSLVQGFSGNTIYFGEGSWLTVV.

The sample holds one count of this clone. The CDR3 DNA reads TGTGCCAGCAGTAGATACAGGGTAGACTATGGCTACACCTTC. It translates to CASSRYRVDYGYTF. J is TRBJ1-2 and V is TRBV6-5; possible D gene TRBD1, 6 bases. The CDR3 totals 14 residues. Deletions cut 5 bases from V and 3 bases from J, with 13 bases between. CDR1 is MNHEY, CDR2 SVGAGI, per germline.

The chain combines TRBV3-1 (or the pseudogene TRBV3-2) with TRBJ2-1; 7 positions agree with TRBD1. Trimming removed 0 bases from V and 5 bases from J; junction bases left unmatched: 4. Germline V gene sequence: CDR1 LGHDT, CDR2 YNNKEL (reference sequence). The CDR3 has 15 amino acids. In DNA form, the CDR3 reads TGTGCCAGCAGCCAAGATCCGGGACAGCACAATGAGCAGTTCTTC. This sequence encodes CASSQDPGQHNEQFF.

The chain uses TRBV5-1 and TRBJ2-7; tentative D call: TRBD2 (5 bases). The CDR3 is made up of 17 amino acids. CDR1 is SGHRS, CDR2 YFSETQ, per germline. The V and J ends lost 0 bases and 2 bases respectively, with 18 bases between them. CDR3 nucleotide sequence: TGCGCCAGCAGCTTGGGCGGCCTACGGGGTCGAGCCTACGAGCAGTACTTC. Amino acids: CASSLGGLRGRAYEQYF.

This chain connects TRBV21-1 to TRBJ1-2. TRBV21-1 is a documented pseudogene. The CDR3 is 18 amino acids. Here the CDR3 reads CASSKKIRTGTLNYGYTF. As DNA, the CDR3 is TGTGCCAGCAGCAAAAAAATCCGAACCGGGACTCTCAACTATGGCTACACCTTC.

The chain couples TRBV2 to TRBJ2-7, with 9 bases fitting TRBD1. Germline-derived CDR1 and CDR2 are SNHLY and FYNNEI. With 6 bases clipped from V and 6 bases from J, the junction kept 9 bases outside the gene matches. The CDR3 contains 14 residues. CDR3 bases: TGTGCCAGCAGACGCGACAGGGGGGCCAGCGAGCAGTACTTC. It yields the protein CASRRDRGASEQYF.

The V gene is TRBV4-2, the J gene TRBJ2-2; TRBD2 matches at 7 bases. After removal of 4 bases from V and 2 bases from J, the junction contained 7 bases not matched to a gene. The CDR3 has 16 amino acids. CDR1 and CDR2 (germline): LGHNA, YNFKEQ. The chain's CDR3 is CASSLKAGFNTGELFF. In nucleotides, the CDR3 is TGTGCCAGCAGCCTTAAAGCGGGGTTCAACACCGGGGAGCTGTTTTTT.

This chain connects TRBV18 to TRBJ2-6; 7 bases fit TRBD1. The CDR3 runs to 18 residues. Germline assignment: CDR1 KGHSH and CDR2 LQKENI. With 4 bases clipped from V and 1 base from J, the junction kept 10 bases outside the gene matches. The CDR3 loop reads CASSQTGQMESGANVLTF. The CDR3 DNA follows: TGTGCCAGCTCACAAACGGGACAGATGGAGTCTGGGGCCAACGTCCTGACTTTC.

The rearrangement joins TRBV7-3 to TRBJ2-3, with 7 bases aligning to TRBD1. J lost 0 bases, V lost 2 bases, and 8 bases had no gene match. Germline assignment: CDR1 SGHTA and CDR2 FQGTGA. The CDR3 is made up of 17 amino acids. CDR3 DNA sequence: TGTGCCAGCAGCTTACGTAAGGGGGCCTCTAGCACAGATACGCAGTATTTT. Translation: CASSLRKGASSTDTQYF. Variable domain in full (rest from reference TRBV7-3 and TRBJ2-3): GAGVSQTPSNKVTEKGKYVELRCDPISGHTALYWYRQSLGQGPEFLIYFQGTGAADDSGLPNDRFFAVRPEGSVSTLKIQRTERGDSAVYLCASSLRKGASSTDTQYFGPGTRLTVL.

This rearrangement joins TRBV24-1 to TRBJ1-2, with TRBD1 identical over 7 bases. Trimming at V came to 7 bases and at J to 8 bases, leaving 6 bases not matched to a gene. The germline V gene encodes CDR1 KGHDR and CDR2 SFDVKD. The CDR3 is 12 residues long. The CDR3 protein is CATSQGVQGYTF. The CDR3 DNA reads TGTGCCACCAGCCAGGGGGTGCAGGGCTACACCTTC.